The 15 T cell receptor beta chains given below trace back to one sample, sequenced in a study of blood T cell repertoires in COVID-19. Assay used: immunoSEQ multiplex PCR; TCRdb lists only in-frame clones, some missing. The sample lists approximately 150,000 clones, almost 85% seen once, with 2.5% to 3% in the top ten. Material for sequencing was peripheral blood. These receptor sequences come from a woman of 80 years or more with COVID-19, enrolled during active disease.

This clone showed up just once. J is TRBJ2-3 and V is TRBV19, with D possibly TRBD1 on 6 matching bases. With 7 bases removed from V and 4 bases from J, the gap between germline ends came to 15 bases. The CDR3 is 14 residues long. Germline V CDR1 and CDR2: LNHDA, SQIVND (reference sequence). Written as DNA, the CDR3 is TGTGCCAGTACCCATATTGGGGGCGCAGATACGCAGTATTTT. Residues: CASTHIGGADTQYF.

CDR3: CSHDRGATETQYF. In nucleotides, the CDR3 is TGCAGCCATGACAGGGGTGCGACGGAGACCCAGTACTTC. The genes are TRBV29-1 and TRBJ2-5; TRBD1 agrees at 8 bases. Germline loops: CDR1 SQVTM, CDR2 ANQGSEA. V trimming: 8 bases; J trimming: 5 bases; junction bases outside the gene matches: 10. The CDR3 spans 13 residues.

The CDR3 bases are TGTGCCACCATGGACAGCAACTCCTACGAGCAGTACTTC. It is translated as CATMDSNSYEQYF. This rearrangement joins TRBV12-3 or TRBV12-4 to TRBJ2-7, with D possibly matching TRBD1 (6 bases). Trimming took off 10 bases at V and 0 bases at J, with 13 bases between the two ends. The CDR3 extends over 13 amino acids.

The chain links TRBV3-1 (or the pseudogene TRBV3-2) to TRBJ2-7; the match to TRBD2 covers 10 bases. V lost 5 bases, J lost 0 bases, and 7 bases stayed unmatched. The CDR3 is made up of 16 amino acids. The V gene's germline CDR1 is LGHDT and CDR2 YNNKEL (reference sequence). The CDR3 region is CASSGLAGANSYEQYF. The DNA of the CDR3 is TGTGCCAGCAGCGGCCTAGCGGGGGCCAACTCCTACGAGCAGTACTTC.

The chain joins TRBV5-1 to TRBJ1-2; 8 bases agree with TRBD1. Germline V lookup: CDR1 SGHRS, CDR2 YFSETQ. The CDR3 spans 13 residues. Trimming at V came to 4 bases and at J to 6 bases, leaving 5 bases not matched to a gene. The CDR3 sequence is CASSRTGIDGYTF. CDR3 in DNA: TGCGCCAGCAGCCGGACAGGGATCGATGGCTACACCTTC.

J is TRBJ2-5 and V is TRBV15; TRBD2 aligns across 10 bases. V shed 6 bases, J shed 5 bases, and the junction held 9 bases outside the gene matches. Germline V gene data show CDR1 as LNHNV and CDR2 as YYDKDF (reference sequence). There are 15 residues in the CDR3. Here the CDR3 DNA reads TGTGCCACCAGGGGAAGCGGGAGGGCCTCGGAGACCCAGTACTTC. It yields the protein CATRGSGRASETQYF. Looking up the rest from reference TRBV15 and TRBJ2-5 gives the full variable domain: DAMVIQNPRYQVTQFGKPVTLSCSQTLNHNVMYWYQQKSSQAPKLLFHYYDKDFNNEADTPDNFQSRRPNTSFCFLDIRSPGLGDTAMYLCATRGSGRASETQYFGPGTRLLVL.

CDR3 amino acids: CASSLSRNTEAFF. The CDR3 bases are TGTGCCAGCAGTTTATCTAGGAACACTGAAGCTTTCTTT. The chain couples TRBV27 to TRBJ1-1; D is undetermined. V lost 0 bases, J lost 1 base, and 3 bases lay in between. CDR1 and CDR2 (germline): MNHEY, SMNVEV (reference sequence). This CDR3 contains 13 residues.

The gene calls are TRBV28 and TRBJ2-7, with D possibly matching TRBD2 (7 bases). This CDR3 spans 16 amino acids. Trimming stripped 5 bases from V and 0 bases from J, with 17 bases between. From germline, CDR1 is MDHEN and CDR2 SYDVKM. The CDR3 is CASSGGGGASSYEQYF. The CDR3 coding sequence is TGTGCCAGCAGTGGGGGGGGCGGCGCAAGCTCCTACGAGCAGTACTTC. The variable domain in full, completed from reference TRBV28 and TRBJ2-7, reads DVKVTQSSRYLVKRTGEKVFLECVQDMDHENMFWYRQDPGLGLRLIYFSYDVKMKEKGDIPEGYSVSREKKERFSLILESASTNQTSMYLCASSGGGGASSYEQYFGPGTRLTVT.

In its sample, this clone was seen once. The chain combines TRBV5-1 with TRBJ1-6; TRBD1 matches at 7 bases. The germline V gene encodes CDR1 SGHRS and CDR2 YFSETQ. With 0 bases clipped from V and 8 bases from J, the junction kept 5 bases outside the gene matches. The CDR3 covers 15 residues. The CDR3, as DNA: TGCGCCAGCAGCTTGGAGGGACAGTTTGATTCACCCCTCCACTTT. Encoded protein: CASSLEGQFDSPLHF.

V and J are TRBV5-1 and TRBJ2-1; TRBD1 aligns across 7 bases. This CDR3 comprises 12 residues. The germline V gene has CDR1 SGHRS and CDR2 YFSETQ. V dropped 2 bases and J dropped 10; count of bases not matched to a gene: 3. This chain's CDR3 is CASSFRDSEQFF. CDR3 sequence (DNA): TGCGCCAGCAGCTTTCGGGACAGCGAGCAGTTCTTC.

The chain couples TRBV15 to TRBJ2-5; 13 nucleotides line up with TRBD2. Germline CDR1 and CDR2: LNHNV and YYDKDF (reference sequence). The trim removed 5 bases at V and 0 bases at J, leaving 3 bases unmatched. This CDR3 spans 16 amino acids. The CDR3 nucleotides are TGTGCCACCAGCGGTGGGACTAGCGGGAACCAAGAGACCCAGTACTTC. Translation: CATSGGTSGNQETQYF.

This chain links TRBV29-1 with TRBJ2-7, with TRBD1 identical over 7 bases. This CDR3 comprises 12 residues. Germline CDR1 reads SQVTM; CDR2 reads ANQGSEA. J was trimmed by 4 bases and V by 6 bases; bases with no gene match: 6. CDR3 sequence (DNA): TGCAGCGTCAAGGGACAGTTTTACGAGCAGTACTTC. It codes for CSVKGQFYEQYF.

The sample holds a few counts of this clone. CDR3 bases: TGCGCCAGCAGTGAGATGTCTGGCGGGGGCTACCAAGAGACCCAGTACTTC. This translates into CASSEMSGGGYQETQYF. The rearrangement links TRBV10-2 to TRBJ2-5, with D maybe TRBD2 (7 bases). The germline gives CDR1 WSHSY, CDR2 SAAADI. V lost 2 bases and J lost 0, with 16 bases in between. The CDR3 loop spans 17 amino acids.

The V and J genes are TRBV2 and TRBJ2-7; no clear D. V gave up 4 bases and J gave up 0 bases, with 4 bases separating them. The CDR3 is 12 residues long. Looked up from germline, CDR1 is SNHLY and CDR2 is FYNNEI. CDR3 nucleotides: TGTGCCAGCAGTGTCCTCTCCTACGAGCAGTACTTC. Translated, it gives CASSVLSYEQYF.

The chain employs TRBV28 and TRBJ2-5; D gene uncertain. The CDR3 contains 13 residues. Germline CDR1 and CDR2: MDHEN and SYDVKM. Trimming stripped 2 bases from V and 0 bases from J, with 4 bases between. As DNA, the CDR3 is TGTGCCAGCAGTTTACTCCACCAAGAGACCCAGTACTTC. It encodes CASSLLHQETQYF.